The 18 T cell receptor beta chains given below trace back to one sample, sequenced in a study of memory CD4+ T cells and cytomegalovirus serostatus. Assay: immunoSEQ multiplex PCR; the TCRdb copy retains only in-frame clones and omits some. Among about 40,000 clones, 79% were seen once, and the ten largest hold about 0.79%. Single viable CD3+CD4+CD8-CD45RO+ cells were sorted as the memory CD4+ T cells. The specimen sequenced was memory CD4+ T cells from blood. The receptors were sampled from an adult in good health and CMV-seronegative.

The rearrangement joins TRBV5-1 to TRBJ1-2; weak D call: TRBD1 (5 bases). CDR3 length equals 13 residues. Germline V gene lookup returns CDR1 SGHRS and CDR2 YFSETQ. V dropped 5 bases and J dropped 8 bases, with 16 bases sitting between them. This CDR3 reads CASRTEQRGGYTF. In DNA, the CDR3 is TGCGCCAGCAGGACCGAGCAACGGGGCGGCTACACCTTC.

This rearrangement joins TRBV19 to TRBJ1-1, with no clear D. Trimming removed 4 bases at V and 5 bases at J, with 17 bases between. The CDR3 is 15 residues long. Per the germline V gene, CDR1 is LNHDA and CDR2 is SQIVND (reference sequence). In DNA form, the CDR3 reads TGTGCCAGTAGTAGGGGAGCCCGGGGTGGTACTGAAGCTTTCTTT. Protein product: CASSRGARGGTEAFF.

CDR3: CASSPDQNYEQYF. CDR3 nucleotide sequence: TGTGCCAGCTCACCTGACCAGAACTACGAGCAGTACTTC. The rearrangement joins TRBV18 to TRBJ2-7; D not resolved. Trimming took 3 bases from V and 3 from J, leaving 9 bases between them. CDR1 and CDR2 from the germline V gene are KGHSH and LQKENI. CDR3 length: 13 amino acids.

The V and J genes are TRBV2 and TRBJ1-6, with D tentatively TRBD1 (5 bases). V was trimmed by 2 bases and J by 7 bases, leaving 12 bases between them. The CDR3 has 15 residues. Germline CDR1 is SNHLY and CDR2 is FYNNEI. The CDR3 nucleotides read TGTGCCAGCAGTGAACAGGGCAGCTTAAATTCACCCCTCCACTTT. Protein: CASSEQGSLNSPLHF.

This clone was counted a few times. V usage is TRBV25-1 and J usage is TRBJ1-1; D is ambiguous. The germline V and J ends were trimmed by 1 base and 4 bases, with 13 bases remaining between them. The germline V gene has CDR1 MGHDK and CDR2 SYGVNS. The CDR3 consists of 15 residues. The CDR3 loop reads CASSESASASTEAFF. CDR3 in DNA: TGTGCCAGCAGTGAATCGGCGTCAGCGAGCACTGAAGCTTTCTTT.

This chain connects TRBV19 to TRBJ2-4, with no clear D. Trimming cost V 5 bases and J 0 bases, with 11 bases left between them. CDR1 is LNHDA, CDR2 SQIVND, per germline (reference sequence). This CDR3 spans 15 amino acids. DNA of the CDR3: TGTGCCAGTAGTCCACCGACATTAGCCAAAAACATTCAGTACTTC. It specifies CASSPPTLAKNIQYF. Full variable domain (missing parts from reference TRBV19 and TRBJ2-4): DGGITQSPKYLFRKEGQNVTLSCEQNLNHDAMYWYRQDPGQGLRLIYYSQIVNDFQKGDIAEGYSVSREKKESFPLTVTSAQKNPTAFYLCASSPPTLAKNIQYFGAGTRLSVL.

The sample holds one count of this clone. The DNA for the CDR3 is TGTGCCAGCCGACAGTTGAACACTGAAGCTTTCTTT. This codes for CASRQLNTEAFF. The chain uses TRBV11-2 and TRBJ1-1; tentatively, D is TRBD1 (5 bases). Trimming took off 8 bases at V and 0 bases at J, with 7 bases between the two ends. This CDR3 has 12 residues. Germline loops: CDR1 SGHAT, CDR2 FQNNGV.

The rearrangement joins TRBV2 to TRBJ2-7; D might be TRBD2 (6 bases). The CDR3 extends over 14 amino acids. The V end was cut by 6 bases, the J end by 0 bases, with 12 bases between. Germline CDR1 reads SNHLY; CDR2 reads FYNNEI. The CDR3 region is CASSAGSSSYEQYF. The CDR3 nucleotides are TGTGCCAGCAGCGCCGGGAGTAGCTCCTACGAGCAGTACTTC. The whole variable domain, filled in from reference TRBV2 and TRBJ2-7, reads EPEVTQTPSHQVTQMGQEVILRCVPISNHLYFYWYRQILGQKVEFLVSFYNNEISEKSEIFDDQFSVERPDGSNFTLKIRSTKLEDSAMYFCASSAGSSSYEQYFGPGTRLTVT.

The V gene is TRBV25-1, the J gene TRBJ2-7; 11 bases align to TRBD2. From germline, CDR1 is MGHDK and CDR2 SYGVNS. J lost 4 bases, V lost 1 base, and 6 bases had no gene match. The CDR3 has 16 amino acids. The CDR3 reads CASSESGTSGRYEQYF. In nucleotides, the CDR3 is TGTGCCAGCAGTGAATCGGGGACTAGCGGCCGATACGAGCAGTACTTC.

In this sample, this clone turned up a few times. The V and J genes are TRBV9 and TRBJ2-7, with TRBD2 matching 7 bases. Germline V gene sequence: CDR1 SGDLS, CDR2 YYNGEE. The ends lost 1 base at V and 2 bases at J; junction bases unmatched: 3. The CDR3 length is 14 residues. The CDR3 DNA reads as TGTGCCAGCAGCGTACGCGGGGGAGCCTACGAGCAGTACTTC. Amino acid sequence: CASSVRGGAYEQYF.

This chain uses TRBV5-1 with TRBJ1-1; 8 positions match TRBD1. The CDR3 runs 16 residues. Trimming removed 4 bases from V and 1 base from J; junction bases left unmatched: 9. Germline V lookup: CDR1 SGHRS, CDR2 YFSETQ. Written as DNA, the CDR3 is TGCGCCAGCAGCCCCAGGACAGGGCGAGGGAACACTGAAGCTTTCTTT. The encoded protein is CASSPRTGRGNTEAFF.

The chain carries TRBV4-2 and TRBJ2-3, with D possibly being TRBD2 (6 bases). Trimming left V 2 bases short and J 4 bases short, with 10 bases between. The CDR3 totals 14 residues. Germline CDR1 LGHNA, CDR2 YNFKEQ. The chain's CDR3 is CASSQFGGSDTQYF. CDR3 nucleotide sequence: TGTGCCAGCAGCCAATTTGGGGGGTCAGATACGCAGTATTTT.

The rearrangement joins TRBV4-2 to TRBJ1-6; D call uncertain. Deletions cut 4 bases from V and 2 bases from J, with 21 bases between. The CDR3 extends over 19 amino acids. Germline lookup yields CDR1 LGHNA and CDR2 YNFKEQ. CDR3 sequence (DNA): TGTGCCAGCAGCCGGAGCGGTAGTGATCGAGGAACCTATAATTCACCCCTCCACTTT. Protein product: CASSRSGSDRGTYNSPLHF.

The chain carries TRBV6-4 and TRBJ1-2, with TRBD1 as a possible D gene (6 bases). Per germline, CDR1 MRHNA and CDR2 SNTAGT. The CDR3 loop spans 12 amino acids. V lost 6 bases to trimming and J lost 8 bases, with 13 bases between them. The CDR3 is CASSGGRGGYTF. The CDR3, as DNA: TGTGCCAGCAGCGGGGGGCGCGGAGGCTACACCTTC.

The chain uses TRBV19 and TRBJ2-7, with 7 bases identical to TRBD1. This CDR3 contains 14 residues. Looked up from germline, CDR1 is LNHDA and CDR2 is SQIVND (reference sequence). V trimming: 4 bases; J trimming: 4 bases; junction bases outside the gene matches: 7. CDR3: CASSTETGLYEQYF. As DNA, the CDR3 is TGTGCCAGTAGTACCGAGACAGGGTTATACGAGCAGTACTTC.

The gene calls are TRBV7-3 and TRBJ1-6; D possibly corresponds to TRBD1 (6 bases). Trimming stripped 4 bases from V and 11 bases from J, with 15 bases between. Germline V gene lookup returns CDR1 SGHTA and CDR2 FQGTGA. The CDR3 is 14 residues long. CDR3 amino acids: CASSSYPTGTPLHF. The DNA for the CDR3 is TGTGCCAGCAGCTCCTACCCTACAGGGACACCCCTCCACTTT.

The J gene is TRBJ1-1, the V gene TRBV6-6, with D perhaps TRBD1 (5 bases). Trimming removed 6 bases at V and 0 bases at J, with 17 bases between. Germline values: CDR1 MNHNY, CDR2 SVGAGI (reference sequence). The CDR3 runs 16 residues. CDR3 nucleotide sequence: TGTGCCAGCAGCTACCCCCAGGGAGGGATGAACACTGAAGCTTTCTTT. It yields the protein CASSYPQGGMNTEAFF.

The chain couples TRBV5-8 to TRBJ1-2; D ambiguous. The ends were cut back, 1 base at V and 1 base at J, with 11 bases in the middle. The germline V gene encodes CDR1 SGHTS and CDR2 YDEGEE. This CDR3 is built from 15 residues. This chain's CDR3 is CASSLTGGSNYGYTF. The CDR3 region has the DNA TGTGCCAGCAGCTTGACGGGAGGGAGTAACTATGGCTACACCTTC. The complete variable domain, with remaining parts taken from reference TRBV5-8 and TRBJ1-2, reads EAGVTQSPTHLIKTRGQQATLRCSPISGHTSVYWYQQALGLGLQFLLWYDEGEERNRGNFPPRFSGRQFPNYSSELNVNALELEDSALYLCASSLTGGSNYGYTFGSGTRLTVV.